What follows are 5 T cell receptor beta chains derived from one specimen sequenced in a study of early T cells in non-severe SARS-CoV-2 infection. TCRdb redid the calling of the 5' RACE reads with MiXCR, one entry per CDR3 protein. The sample contains about 110,000 distinct CDR3 sequences, roughly 12% of which appear only once. Input material: whole blood. These receptors were collected from an adult who was a healthcare worker with PCR-confirmed SARS-CoV-2 infection or an uninfected control (not recorded which).

The DNA for the CDR3 is TGCGCCAGCAGCCCTTCCGGAGGCAGTATATCCTCTGAAGCTTTCTTT. It is translated as CASSPSGGSISSEAFF. V usage is TRBV5-1 and J usage is TRBJ1-1; D remains ambiguous. V was pared by 4 bases and J by 6 bases, with 22 bases between. The germline CDR1 and CDR2 sequences are SGHRS and YFSETQ. The CDR3 length is 16 residues.

This clonotype was seen only a few times. The chain combines TRBV6-5 with TRBJ1-2, with no clear D. V gave up 5 bases and J gave up 8 bases, with 24 bases separating them. The CDR3 consists of 16 residues. Germline-derived CDR1 and CDR2 are MNHEY and SVGAGI. The chain's CDR3 is CASSPPNTLLMGGYTF. The CDR3 DNA reads TGTGCCAGCAGTCCCCCGAACACACTCTTAATGGGCGGCTACACCTTC.

There are many counts of this clonotype. The CDR3, as DNA: TGTGCCAGCAGGAGGCGGGGGGACAATGAGCAGTTCTTC. Translating gives CASRRRGDNEQFF. This chain connects TRBV7-3 to TRBJ2-1; 8 bases match TRBD2. Germline values: CDR1 SGHTA, CDR2 FQGTGA. The length of the CDR3 is 13 residues. Losses at the gene ends were 6 bases for V and 5 bases for J; bases not matched to a gene: 3. Variable domain in full (rest from reference TRBV7-3 and TRBJ2-1): GAGVSQTPSNKVTEKGKYVELRCDPISGHTALYWYRQSLGQGPEFLIYFQGTGAADDSGLPNDRFFAVRPEGSVSTLKIQRTERGDSAVYLCASRRRGDNEQFFGPGTRLTVL.

This clonotype was counted a few times. The chain couples TRBV9 to TRBJ2-3; a weak D match, TRBD1 (6 bases). Trimming took off 3 bases at V and 6 bases at J, with 20 bases between the two ends. Per the germline V gene, CDR1 is SGDLS and CDR2 is YYNGEE. CDR3 length equals 16 residues. Written as DNA, the CDR3 is TGTGCCAGCAGCGCCCGGACAGCCTCGCCGCGGGATACGCAGTATTTT. This gives the protein CASSARTASPRDTQYF.

Comments on this clonotype: One end of the junction varies from germline; a read error may be responsible. The genes are TRBV20-1 and TRBJ2-7; 8 bases are a match to TRBD2. The CDR3 length is 14 residues. The V gene's germline CDR1 is DFQATT and CDR2 SNEGSKA (reference sequence). In nucleotides, the CDR3 is TGCAGTGCTAGAGGCACTAGCGGTTCCTACGAGAAGTACTTC. This translates into CSARGTSGSYEKYF.